This entry lists 28 T cell receptor beta chains sequenced from one sample in a study of shared T cell receptors in the human thymus. Sequenced by immunoSEQ multiplex PCR; TCRdb stores in-frame clones only, minus some. This repertoire shows hundreds of thousands of clones, approximately 88% found once; its top ten account for 0.0095% to 0.011%. Separately, the same data were catalogued under a study of human thymus T cells.

The sample taken for sequencing was thymocytes. The receptor set was obtained from a boy younger than two with a congenital heart defect.

This chain connects TRBV5-6 to TRBJ2-1, with 10 positions matching TRBD1. Losses at the gene ends were 0 bases for V and 8 bases for J; bases not matched to a gene: 17. This CDR3 has 19 residues. Germline V gene sequence: CDR1 SGHDT, CDR2 YYEEEE. CDR3 nucleotide sequence: TGTGCCAGCAGCTTGGGGGGTTCTAAGAGACAGGGGGCTTTTGATGAGCAGTTCTTC. Its translation is CASSLGGSKRQGAFDEQFF.

J is TRBJ2-7 and V is TRBV28; D not resolved. The V gene lost 3 bases and the J gene lost 2 bases, with 17 bases spanning the gap. The germline gives CDR1 MDHEN, CDR2 SYDVKM. CDR3 length equals 16 residues. CDR3: CASSFPSSVFPYEQYF. For the CDR3, the DNA is TGTGCCAGCAGTTTCCCTTCTTCGGTGTTTCCCTACGAGCAGTACTTC.

The J gene is TRBJ2-1, the V gene TRBV4-2, with TRBD2 identical over 9 bases. Germline assignment: CDR1 LGHNA and CDR2 YNFKEQ. The CDR3 is made up of 20 amino acids. The V gene end was trimmed by 4 bases and the J gene end by 4 bases; junction bases not matched to a gene: 20. CDR3 protein: CASSPRNGGQAGGGYNEQFF. The CDR3, as DNA: TGTGCCAGCAGCCCAAGAAATGGAGGTCAAGCGGGAGGAGGTTACAATGAGCAGTTCTTC.

The chain has TRBV10-1 and TRBJ2-2; the D gene is possibly TRBD1 (6 bases). V was trimmed by 8 bases and J by 6 bases, leaving 10 bases between them. This CDR3 has 12 residues. Germline V CDR1 and CDR2: WNHNN, SYGVQD (reference sequence). The CDR3 is CASGTGSGELFF. CDR3 nucleotide sequence: TGCGCCAGCGGAACAGGGTCCGGGGAGCTGTTTTTT.

This chain links TRBV7-2 with TRBJ1-2; 9 bases are a match to TRBD1. The CDR3 sequence is 14 residues long. Per the germline V gene, CDR1 is SGHTA and CDR2 is FQGNSA. V trimming: 4 bases; J trimming: 2 bases; junction bases outside the gene matches: 2. In nucleotides, the CDR3 is TGTGCCAGCAGCTGGGACAGGGAAAACTATGGCTACACCTTC. The encoded protein is CASSWDRENYGYTF.

About this clone: One junction end disagrees with the germline gene, perhaps due to a read error. V is TRBV27 and J is TRBJ1-2, with TRBD1 matching over 9 bases. The CDR3 loop spans 15 amino acids. Germline loops: CDR1 MNHEY, CDR2 SMNVEV (reference sequence). CDR3 loop: CASSRDRAFTYGCTF. CDR3 sequence (DNA): TGTGCCAGCAGCAGGGACAGGGCGTTTACCTATGGCTGCACCTTC.

This clone was observed a single time. The chain has TRBV19 and TRBJ1-2; TRBD1 matches 9 bases. CDR3 size: 15 residues. V was pared by 6 bases and J by 3 bases, with 8 bases of the junction left unmatched. Germline V gene data show CDR1 as LNHDA and CDR2 as SQIVND (reference sequence). CDR3 sequence reads: CASREIQGADYGYTF. CDR3 coding DNA: TGTGCCAGTAGAGAGATACAGGGGGCTGACTATGGCTACACCTTC.

This clone was recorded once. The V call is TRBV7-2, the J call TRBJ1-2; 8 bases map to TRBD1. The CDR3 runs 14 residues. V was clipped by 3 bases and J by 6 bases; unmatched bases: 6. Germline CDR1 and CDR2: SGHTA and FQGNSA. CDR3 nucleotides: TGTGCCAGCAGCTTCGGACAGGGCTGGGATGGCTACACCTTC. This sequence encodes CASSFGQGWDGYTF.

The J gene is TRBJ2-3, the V gene TRBV30; 10 bases match TRBD2. Germline assignment: CDR1 GTSNPN and CDR2 SVGIG (reference sequence). CDR3 length equals 16 residues. Germline trimming cut 0 bases from V and 4 bases from J; bases unmatched to any gene: 7. The CDR3 loop is CAWSVGTSDGSDTQYF. The CDR3 DNA is TGTGCCTGGAGTGTCGGGACTAGCGACGGTTCAGATACGCAGTATTTT.

The genes are TRBV27 and TRBJ2-7; a weak D match, TRBD2 (5 bases). V was trimmed by 0 bases and J by 4 bases, leaving 13 bases between them. Germline CDR1 is MNHEY and CDR2 is SMNVEV (reference sequence). This CDR3 has 15 amino acids. CDR3 protein: CASSLSDGVLYEQYF. DNA for the CDR3: TGTGCCAGCAGTTTATCGGACGGGGTTCTTTACGAGCAGTACTTC.

DNA of the CDR3: TGTGCCAGCAGTTACACCCCAGGGATTATCCCCTACGAGCAGTACTTC. Translated: CASSYTPGIIPYEQYF. The chain has TRBV6-5 and TRBJ2-7; D may be TRBD1 (5 bases). Germline CDR1 MNHEY, CDR2 SVGAGI. Trimming took 2 bases from V and 2 from J, leaving 16 bases between them. The CDR3 consists of 16 residues.

The chain recombines TRBV15 with TRBJ2-7; 7 bases are shared with TRBD2. With 3 bases clipped from V and 3 bases from J, the junction kept 11 bases outside the gene matches. The CDR3 contains 16 residues. Germline values: CDR1 LNHNV, CDR2 YYDKDF (reference sequence). The CDR3 nucleotides are TGTGCCACCAGCAGCCAACAACTAGCGCGAAACTACGAGCAGTACTTC. Amino acids: CATSSQQLARNYEQYF.

The genes are TRBV10-3 and TRBJ2-5; 15 nucleotides align to TRBD2. The CDR3 runs 19 residues. Trimming removed 3 bases from V and 2 bases from J; junction bases left unmatched: 10. CDR1 and CDR2 (germline): ENHRY, SYGVKD. The CDR3 reads CAISETRTSGRVVQETQYF. In nucleotides, the CDR3 is TGTGCCATCAGTGAAACCCGGACTAGCGGGAGGGTTGTTCAAGAGACCCAGTACTTC.

The sample holds one count of this clone. V is TRBV7-8 and J is TRBJ2-1; the match to TRBD2 covers 7 bases. Germline V CDR1 and CDR2: SGHVS, FQNEAQ. This CDR3 region has 16 residues. V was clipped by 1 base and J by 0 bases; unmatched bases: 3. The DNA of the CDR3 is TGTGCCAGCAGCTTAGGGCGGGAGCGCTCCTACAATGAGCAGTTCTTC. Translated, it gives CASSLGRERSYNEQFF.

The genes are TRBV21-1 and TRBJ1-1; whether TRBD1, the table's D call, matches the DNA was not checked. TRBV21-1 is termed a pseudogene. There are 15 residues in the CDR3. The CDR3 loop is CASSAPRQGQTEAFF. In DNA form, the CDR3 reads TGTGCCAGCAGCGCCCCCCGCCAGGGACAGACTGAAGCTTTCTTT.

The V gene is TRBV18, the J gene TRBJ2-5; D possibly corresponds to TRBD2 (6 bases). Trimming cost V 3 bases and J 3 bases, with 14 bases left between them. The CDR3 loop spans 15 amino acids. The germline V gene encodes CDR1 KGHSH and CDR2 LQKENI. CDR3 residues: CASSPLKEGEETQYF. CDR3 sequence (DNA): TGTGCCAGCTCACCCCTAAAGGAGGGTGAAGAGACCCAGTACTTC.

The genes are TRBV14 and TRBJ2-2; 7 nucleotides agree with TRBD1. Germline assignment: CDR1 SGHDN and CDR2 FVKESK. Trimming at V came to 3 bases and at J to 3 bases, leaving 7 bases not matched to a gene. CDR3 length: 16 residues. CDR3 residues: CASSHQRGPDTGELFF. CDR3 coding DNA: TGTGCCAGCAGCCATCAGAGGGGGCCCGACACCGGGGAGCTGTTTTTT. The full variable domain, its missing parts supplied by reference TRBV14 and TRBJ2-2, is EAGVTQFPSHSVIEKGQTVTLRCDPISGHDNLYWYRRVMGKEIKFLLHFVKESKQDESGMPNNRFLAERTGGTYSTLKVQPAELEDSGVYFCASSHQRGPDTGELFFGEGSRLTVL.

V gene TRBV9 combines with J gene TRBJ2-3, with D possibly TRBD2 on 6 matching bases. This CDR3 region has 16 residues. Trimming removed 1 base from V and 0 bases from J, with 12 bases in between. Germline V gene lookup returns CDR1 SGDLS and CDR2 YYNGEE. The CDR3 is CASSVWGDPSTDTQYF. The CDR3 DNA reads TGTGCCAGCAGCGTATGGGGGGACCCCAGCACAGATACGCAGTATTTT.

V gene TRBV5-5 combines with J gene TRBJ2-7; TRBD2 agrees at 9 bases. This CDR3 is built from 17 residues. With 4 bases clipped from V and 1 base from J, the junction kept 12 bases outside the gene matches. CDR1 SGHKS and CDR2 YYEKEE come from the germline V gene (reference sequence). This CDR3 is CASSPRSGTSCSYEQYF. CDR3 DNA: TGTGCCAGCAGCCCCCGTTCCGGGACTAGCTGTTCCTACGAGCAGTACTTC.

The V gene is TRBV27, the J gene TRBJ2-1; the match to TRBD1 covers 7 bases. This CDR3 spans 14 amino acids. Germline V gene sequence: CDR1 MNHEY, CDR2 SMNVEV (reference sequence). With 2 bases clipped from V and 9 bases from J, the junction kept 7 bases outside the gene matches. CDR3 sequence (DNA): TGTGCCAGCAGTTTAAGACAGGGAACGGGTGAGCAGTTCTTC. Residues: CASSLRQGTGEQFF.

The CDR3 DNA is TGTGCCAGCTCACTCGTTGGAACTAGCGAGACCTACGAGCAGTACTTC. Translating gives CASSLVGTSETYEQYF. The genes are TRBV18 and TRBJ2-7; 7 bases map to TRBD2. Germline lookup yields CDR1 KGHSH and CDR2 LQKENI. The CDR3 has 16 amino acids. V lost 4 bases to trimming and J lost 2 bases; unmatched junction nucleotides: 11.

The chain combines TRBV7-2 with TRBJ2-7; TRBD2 agrees at 9 bases. The junction had 17 bases not matched to a gene; V was cut back by 0 bases and J by 8 bases. Germline loops: CDR1 SGHTA, CDR2 FQGNSA. The CDR3 consists of 18 residues. CDR3 nucleotide sequence: TGTGCCAGCAGCTTAGCGGTACTAGCGGGTCCCTCCGAATTCAAGCAGTACTTC. Protein: CASSLAVLAGPSEFKQYF.

The chain is built from TRBV28 and TRBJ2-5; TRBD1 aligns across 8 bases. CDR1 is MDHEN, CDR2 SYDVKM, per germline. The CDR3 has 15 amino acids. V was pared by 3 bases and J by 7 bases, with 10 bases of the junction left unmatched. The DNA of the CDR3 is TGTGCCAGCAGTTTGGGGCAGGGGGCAATCGGGACCCAGTACTTC. This gives the protein CASSLGQGAIGTQYF.

This rearrangement joins TRBV5-1 to TRBJ2-1, with 11 bases identical to TRBD2. Trimming took 3 bases from V and 7 from J; bases not matched to a gene: 9. The CDR3 spans 16 residues. The V gene's germline CDR1 is SGHRS and CDR2 YFSETQ. Here the CDR3 DNA reads TGCGCCAGCAGCTCTAGTAGCGGGAGGGCCAGAAATGAGCAGTTCTTC. It specifies CASSSSSGRARNEQFF.

J is TRBJ2-3 and V is TRBV7-2, with TRBD2 matching over 9 bases. V shed 1 base, J shed 2 bases, and the junction held 4 bases outside the gene matches. The CDR3 runs to 16 residues. The germline CDR1 and CDR2 sequences are SGHTA and FQGNSA. The CDR3 nucleotides read TGTGCCAGCAGCTTAGTGCCTAGCGGGGACACAGATACGCAGTATTTT. This codes for CASSLVPSGDTDTQYF.

The chain links TRBV10-1 to TRBJ2-5, with 9 bases fitting TRBD1. Germline V CDR1 and CDR2: WNHNN, SYGVQD (reference sequence). V gave up 2 bases and J gave up 1 base; unmatched junction bases: 2. The CDR3 has 15 residues. CDR3 in amino acids: CASSEGQGSQETQYF. The CDR3 DNA reads TGCGCCAGCAGTGAGGGACAGGGGAGCCAAGAGACCCAGTACTTC.

The chain couples TRBV6-1 to TRBJ2-1, with TRBD1 matching 8 bases. CDR3 size: 15 residues. Per the germline V gene, CDR1 is MNHNS and CDR2 is SASEGT. The V and J ends lost 6 bases and 0 bases, in that order; junction bases with no gene match: 4. Here the CDR3 reads CASRGDRGSYNEQFF. DNA for the CDR3: TGTGCCAGCAGAGGAGACAGGGGCTCCTACAATGAGCAGTTCTTC.

V gene TRBV30 combines with J gene TRBJ1-2, with 7 bases identical to TRBD1. The CDR3 covers 15 residues. Germline CDR1 is GTSNPN and CDR2 is SVGIG (reference sequence). Losses at the gene ends were 1 base for V and 4 bases for J; bases not matched to a gene: 9. The CDR3 region has the DNA TGTGCCTGGAGTGCTACAGGGGAGGAGAGCTATGGCTACACCTTC. Its protein is CAWSATGEESYGYTF. Together with reference TRBV30 and TRBJ1-2, the CDR3 gives the full variable domain: SQTIHQWPATLVQPVGSPLSLECTVEGTSNPNLYWYRQAAGRGLQLLFYSVGIGQISSEVPQNLSASRPQDRQFILSSKKLLLSDSGFYLCAWSATGEESYGYTFGSGTRLTVV.